These 28 T cell receptor beta chains originate from one sample sequenced in a study of early T cells in non-severe SARS-CoV-2 infection. MiXCR, applied by TCRdb to the 5' RACE reads, yields one record per CDR3 protein. The sample yields tens of thousands of distinct CDR3 sequences, over 5% seen once. Sequenced: whole blood. The receptor source for this set is an adult who was a healthcare worker with PCR-confirmed SARS-CoV-2 infection or an uninfected control (not recorded which).

This clonotype was observed many times. The CDR3 sequence: CASSPSLAGADTQYF. The CDR3 DNA reads TGTGCCAGCTCACCGTCGCTAGCGGGGGCAGATACGCAGTATTTT. The rearrangement links TRBV18 to TRBJ2-3; TRBD2 matches at 10 bases. J gave up 4 bases and V 3 bases, and 4 bases lay outside the gene matches. In germline, CDR1 is KGHSH, CDR2 LQKENI. This CDR3 has 15 amino acids.

This chain links TRBV29-1 with TRBJ2-6, with a weak D call TRBD1 (5 bases). The length of the CDR3 is 12 residues. Germline loops: CDR1 SQVTM, CDR2 ANQGSEA. CDR3: CVGLSGANVLTF. CDR3 DNA sequence: TGCGTGGGGCTTTCTGGGGCCAACGTCCTGACTTTC.

This clonotype was recorded many times. This chain uses TRBV5-4 with TRBJ2-3, with 9 bases identical to TRBD1. Germline assignment: CDR1 SGHNT and CDR2 YYREEE (reference sequence). The CDR3 is 15 residues long. V trimming: 7 bases; J trimming: 9 bases; junction bases outside the gene matches: 15. Here the CDR3 reads CASSGVGQGRKTQYF. The CDR3 DNA follows: TGTGCCAGCTCTGGGGTGGGACAGGGACGGAAAACGCAGTATTTT.

The rearrangement links TRBV7-3 to TRBJ2-2; D is undetermined. Per germline, CDR1 SGHTA and CDR2 FQGTGA. Trimming removed 5 bases at V and 8 bases at J, with 12 bases between. The CDR3 is made up of 13 amino acids. CDR3 residues: CASSTRTGGELFF. CDR3 in DNA: TGTGCCAGCAGCACCCGAACTGGGGGGGAGCTGTTTTTT. The variable domain in full, with the rest retrieved from reference TRBV7-3 and TRBJ2-2, is GAGVSQTPSNKVTEKGKYVELRCDPISGHTALYWYRQSLGQGPEFLIYFQGTGAADDSGLPNDRFFAVRPEGSVSTLKIQRTERGDSAVYLCASSTRTGGELFFGEGSRLTVL.

This clonotype came up many times. V and J are TRBV12-3 or TRBV12-4 and TRBJ2-1, with 8 bases that match TRBD2. The CDR3 extends over 15 amino acids. The V segment lost 5 bases and the J segment 2 bases; nucleotides outside the gene matches: 5. This CDR3 is CASSPGLAAYNEQFF. CDR3 nucleotides: TGTGCCAGCAGTCCTGGACTAGCCGCCTACAATGAGCAGTTCTTC.

This clonotype showed up many times. This sequence joins TRBV27 and TRBJ2-2; TRBD1 might be the D (5 bases). Per germline, CDR1 MNHEY and CDR2 SMNVEV (reference sequence). V lost 1 base and J 3 bases, leaving 6 bases between the germline ends. This CDR3 region has 14 residues. The CDR3 region is CASSLYRHTGELFF. In DNA, the CDR3 is TGTGCCAGCAGTTTATACAGGCACACCGGGGAGCTGTTTTTT.

This clonotype was counted ten times or more. The chain joins TRBV7-7 to TRBJ2-7, with a tentative D call TRBD1 (5 bases). Germline V gives CDR1 SSHAT, CDR2 FNYEAQ (reference sequence). The CDR3 is made up of 16 amino acids. Deletions cut 5 bases from V and 0 bases from J, with 17 bases between. The CDR3 spells CASSPTSGRISYEQYF. The DNA for the CDR3 is TGTGCCAGCAGCCCGACCTCAGGGCGAATCTCCTACGAGCAGTACTTC. Full variable domain (outside the CDR3, taken from reference TRBV7-7 and TRBJ2-7): GAGVSQSPRYKVTKRGQDVTLRCDPISSHATLYWYQQALGQGPEFLTYFNYEAQPDKSGLPSDRFSAERPEGSISTLTIQRTEQRDSAMYRCASSPTSGRISYEQYFGPGTRLTVT.

The V call is TRBV7-6, the J call TRBJ1-1, with D uncertain. This CDR3 comprises 15 residues. Germline CDR1 and CDR2: SGHVS and FNYEAQ. V lost 1 base and J lost 2, with 11 bases in between. CDR3 DNA: TGTGCCAGCAGCTTAGGCTGGGCAGGCAACACTGAAGCTTTCTTT. Translated, it gives CASSLGWAGNTEAFF. The whole variable domain, remainder taken from reference TRBV7-6 and TRBJ1-1, is GAGVSQSPRYKVTKRGQDVALRCDPISGHVSLYWYRQALGQGPEFLTYFNYEAQQDKSGLPNDRFSAERPEGSISTLTIQRTEQRDSAMYRCASSLGWAGNTEAFFGQGTRLTVV.

Many counts were recorded for this clonotype. J is TRBJ2-4 and V is TRBV4-2; TRBD2 is a possible D gene (5 bases). Looked up from germline, CDR1 is LGHNA and CDR2 is YNFKEQ. The CDR3 loop spans 15 amino acids. V was cut by 2 bases and J by 7 bases, with 15 bases left in between. Written as DNA, the CDR3 is TGTGCCAGCAGCCAATCCTTAGCGAATTCTAACATTCAGTACTTC. Translated, it gives CASSQSLANSNIQYF.

This clonotype was picked up many times. The chain joins TRBV29-1 to TRBJ2-1; no firm D call. Per the germline V gene, CDR1 is SQVTM and CDR2 is ANQGSEA. The CDR3 has 10 residues. V lost 7 bases and J 9 bases, leaving 10 bases between the germline ends. CDR3 bases: TGCAGCGCCAACCTCCGTGAGCAGTTCTTC. Amino acids: CSANLREQFF.

This clonotype was found many times. The V and J genes are TRBV29-1 and TRBJ2-5, with TRBD1 identical over 8 bases. J lost 5 bases, V lost 4 bases, and 3 bases had no gene match. The CDR3 is made up of 12 amino acids. Germline V gene sequence: CDR1 SQVTM, CDR2 ANQGSEA. In DNA, the CDR3 is TGCAGCGTTGTACAGGGGGTGGAGACCCAGTACTTC. Translating gives CSVVQGVETQYF.

This clonotype was observed a handful of times. The chain combines TRBV5-1 with TRBJ2-3; TRBD2 aligns across 12 bases. After removal of 0 bases from V and 6 bases from J, the junction contained 2 bases not matched to a gene. Germline CDR1 SGHRS, CDR2 YFSETQ. There are 15 residues in the CDR3. Here the CDR3 reads CASSLASGGVDTQYF. The CDR3 nucleotides are TGCGCCAGCAGCTTGGCTAGCGGGGGGGTGGATACGCAGTATTTT. The full variable domain, rest sourced from reference TRBV5-1 and TRBJ2-3, is KAGVTQTPRYLIKTRGQQVTLSCSPISGHRSVSWYQQTPGQGLQFLFEYFSETQRNKGNFPGRFSGRQFSNSRSEMNVSTLELGDSALYLCASSLASGGVDTQYFGPGTRLTVL.

The chain uses TRBV5-1 and TRBJ2-2, with TRBD2 identical over 7 bases. Looked up from germline, CDR1 is SGHRS and CDR2 is YFSETQ. Trimming removed 3 bases from V and 3 bases from J; junction bases left unmatched: 11. The CDR3 sequence is 17 residues long. Here the CDR3 reads CASSWPLGAGDTGELFF. The CDR3 DNA is TGCGCCAGCAGCTGGCCCCTTGGGGCGGGAGACACCGGGGAGCTGTTTTTT. The complete variable domain, with remaining parts taken from reference TRBV5-1 and TRBJ2-2, reads KAGVTQTPRYLIKTRGQQVTLSCSPISGHRSVSWYQQTPGQGLQFLFEYFSETQRNKGNFPGRFSGRQFSNSRSEMNVSTLELGDSALYLCASSWPLGAGDTGELFFGEGSRLTVL.

In this sample, this clonotype turned up many times. The CDR3 nucleotides read TGTGCCAGCAGCATGTCCGACGTCGGTACGCAGTATTTT. Amino acids: CASSMSDVGTQYF. V gene TRBV7-3 combines with J gene TRBJ2-3; no clear D gene. Germline CDR1 reads SGHTA; CDR2 reads FQGTGA. Trimming took 5 bases from V and 8 from J, leaving 14 bases between them. CDR3 length: 13 residues.

This chain connects TRBV7-2 to TRBJ2-3; 9 nucleotides line up with TRBD2. The J segment lost 11 bases and the V segment lost 6 bases, leaving 3 bases of the junction unmatched. The CDR3 totals 11 residues. Germline CDR1 SGHTA, CDR2 FQGNSA. CDR3 in DNA: TGTGCCAGCAGTCAAGCGGGAGGGCAGTATTTT. As protein: CASSQAGGQYF.

V is TRBV12-3 or TRBV12-4 and J is TRBJ1-2, with D hard to call. There are 13 residues in the CDR3. The V gene lost 4 bases and the J gene lost 0 bases, with 6 bases spanning the gap. CDR3 in amino acids: CASSWITNYGYTF. The CDR3 region has the DNA TGTGCCAGCAGTTGGATCACTAACTATGGCTACACCTTC.

This clonotype was picked up many times. The chain recombines TRBV30 with TRBJ2-2; D may correspond to TRBD1 or TRBD2 (6 bases each). The CDR3 is 18 amino acids. The V gene lost 1 base and the J gene lost 4 bases, with 22 bases spanning the gap. The germline gives CDR1 GTSNPN, CDR2 SVGIG (reference sequence). CDR3 in amino acids: CAWSATRGGIGSTGELFF. CDR3 DNA sequence: TGTGCCTGGAGTGCAACGCGAGGGGGGATTGGGAGCACCGGGGAGCTGTTTTTT. Looking up the rest from reference TRBV30 and TRBJ2-2 gives the full variable domain: SQTIHQWPATLVQPVGSPLSLECTVEGTSNPNLYWYRQAAGRGLQLLFYSVGIGQISSEVPQNLSASRPQDRQFILSSKKLLLSDSGFYLCAWSATRGGIGSTGELFFGEGSRLTVL.

This clonotype was observed many times. V usage is TRBV5-1 and J usage is TRBJ2-4; the D gene is possibly TRBD1 (6 bases). The CDR3 contains 15 residues. The germline V gene has CDR1 SGHRS and CDR2 YFSETQ. V lost 7 bases and J lost 0, with 14 bases in between. DNA of the CDR3: TGCGCCAGCGGAACAGGGCCTCTAGCCAAAAACATTCAGTACTTC. This encodes CASGTGPLAKNIQYF.

This clonotype showed up just a few times. This sequence joins TRBV12-3 or TRBV12-4 and TRBJ2-7; tentative D call: TRBD1 (6 bases). With 6 bases removed from V and 5 bases from J, the gap between germline ends came to 14 bases. This CDR3 region has 13 residues. The CDR3 reads CASSPGVRNEQYF. DNA for the CDR3: TGTGCCAGCAGCCCAGGGGTGAGGAACGAGCAGTACTTC.

This chain's CDR3 is CASSNGYWDTIYF. The CDR3, as DNA: TGTGCCAGCAGTAACGGGTACTGGGACACCATATATTTT. The rearrangement links TRBV11-2 to TRBJ1-3, with D hard to call. This CDR3 comprises 13 residues. V shed 6 bases and J shed 8 bases, with 14 bases lying between them. Germline CDR1 reads SGHAT; CDR2 reads FQNNGV. Together with reference TRBV11-2 and TRBJ1-3, the CDR3 gives the full variable domain: EAGVAQSPRYKIIEKRQSVAFWCNPISGHATLYWYQQILGQGPKLLIQFQNNGVVDDSQLPKDRFSAERLKGVDSTLKIQPAKLEDSAVYLCASSNGYWDTIYFGEGSWLTVV.

The chain recombines TRBV7-9 with TRBJ2-7, with D maybe TRBD1 (5 bases). The CDR3 is 13 amino acids. From germline, CDR1 is SEHNR and CDR2 FQNEAQ (reference sequence). V was pared by 3 bases and J by 2 bases, with 8 bases between. The chain's CDR3 is CASSFGHPYEQYF. The CDR3 DNA reads as TGTGCCAGCAGCTTTGGACATCCCTACGAGCAGTACTTC.

In this sample, this clonotype turned up many times. The chain uses TRBV7-2 and TRBJ2-3; TRBD2 aligns across 8 bases. Germline trimming cut 2 bases from V and 3 bases from J; bases unmatched to any gene: 4. CDR3 length: 15 residues. Germline CDR1 reads SGHTA; CDR2 reads FQGNSA. The CDR3 coding sequence is TGTGCCAGCAGCTTAATAAGCGGGAGAACAGATACGCAGTATTTT. Amino acid sequence: CASSLISGRTDTQYF. The entire variable domain, with the rest obtained from reference TRBV7-2 and TRBJ2-3, is as follows: GAGVSQSPSNKVTEKGKDVELRCDPISGHTALYWYRQSLGQGLEFLIYFQGNSAPDKSGLPSDRFSAERTGGSVSTLTIQRTQQEDSAVYLCASSLISGRTDTQYFGPGTRLTVL.

Notes on this clonotype: A much larger clone lies one base from this, so it may be a read error. J is TRBJ2-1 and V is TRBV7-2, with D perhaps being TRBD1 or TRBD2 (6 bases each). Germline V gene lookup returns CDR1 SGHTA and CDR2 FQGNSA. Trimming removed 3 bases at V and 9 bases at J, with 15 bases between. This CDR3 region has 14 residues. CDR3 sequence: CASSFGGRQGEQFF. The CDR3 region has the DNA TGTGCCAGCAGCTTCGGGGGCAGGCAGGGTGAGCAGTTCTTC.

This clonotype was found a few times. The chain employs TRBV25-1 and TRBJ1-1; D is unresolved. The CDR3 covers 13 residues. Trimming stripped 1 base from V and 4 bases from J, with 7 bases between. CDR1 is MGHDK, CDR2 SYGVNS, per germline. The CDR3 loop is CASSEWATTEAFF. CDR3 bases: TGTGCCAGCAGTGAATGGGCGACCACTGAAGCTTTCTTT.

This clonotype was detected many times. This chain connects TRBV10-3 to TRBJ1-1; 11 bases agree with TRBD1. CDR3 size: 15 residues. Germline loops: CDR1 ENHRY, CDR2 SYGVKD. V trimming: 1 base; J trimming: 4 bases; junction bases outside the gene matches: 2. CDR3 bases: TGTGCCATCAGTGAGTTAGGGACAGGGGGCACTGAAGCTTTCTTT. Translation gives CAISELGTGGTEAFF.

This clonotype showed up many times. The chain employs TRBV7-2 and TRBJ2-7; D tentatively reads TRBD1 or TRBD2 (6 bases each). Trimming left V 4 bases short and J 7 bases short, with 17 bases between. This CDR3 comprises 14 residues. Per the germline V gene, CDR1 is SGHTA and CDR2 is FQGNSA. The CDR3 DNA is TGTGCCAGCAGCTCTCAAAGGGGGGCCCAAGAGCAGTACTTC. Translation gives CASSSQRGAQEQYF.

Many counts were recorded for this clonotype. The chain links TRBV27 to TRBJ2-2; D uncertain. The CDR3 length is 14 residues. The V gene lost 7 bases and the J gene lost 2 bases, with 11 bases spanning the gap. Looked up from germline, CDR1 is MNHEY and CDR2 is SMNVEV (reference sequence). The CDR3 sequence: CASKKASNTGELFF. CDR3 sequence (DNA): TGTGCCAGCAAGAAGGCCAGTAACACCGGGGAGCTGTTTTTT.

This clonotype was seen many times. The chain links TRBV7-2 to TRBJ2-5; D gene unclear. The CDR3 has 14 residues. V was trimmed by 4 bases and J by 2 bases, leaving 11 bases between them. The germline V gene has CDR1 SGHTA and CDR2 FQGNSA. The CDR3 DNA sequence: TGTGCCAGCAGCTCGCTTAGGCCTCAAGAGACCCAGTACTTC. Translating it yields CASSSLRPQETQYF. Supplemented by reference TRBV7-2 and TRBJ2-5, the full variable domain reads GAGVSQSPSNKVTEKGKDVELRCDPISGHTALYWYRQSLGQGLEFLIYFQGNSAPDKSGLPSDRFSAERTGGSVSTLTIQRTQQEDSAVYLCASSSLRPQETQYFGPGTRLLVL.